This TCR beta chain derives from a study of control samples from healthy donors and cancer patients. The method was immunoSEQ multiplex PCR; TCRdb's version includes in-frame clones alone and lacks a portion of them. The sample shows under 200,000 clones, 85% to 90% of them seen only once. Germline V CDR1 and CDR2: SGDLS, YYNGEE. The J segment lost 5 bases and the V segment lost 1 base, leaving 7 bases of the junction unmatched. The CDR3 runs 16 residues. Input material: blood. The chain recombines TRBV9 with TRBJ2-5; 11 bases agree with TRBD1. The sequence was collected from a woman aged 25 to 45 in good health. CDR3 loop: CASSVPGQGASETQYF. The CDR3 DNA is TGTGCCAGCAGCGTACCCGGACAGGGGGCCTCGGAGACCCAGTACTTC.